The 27 T cell receptor beta chains below come from one sample, sequenced in a study of T-cell memory formation after mild COVID-19. TCRdb analysed the 5' RACE reads with MiXCR anew, one entry per CDR3 protein. The table records about 200,000 distinct CDR3 sequences, 18% of them present only once. Sequences were obtained from PBMCs or a T cell subset sorted from them (not recorded which). These receptors all stem from an adult woman who had mild COVID-19 (a few samples of this study predate the infection). Cell type and time point are not known.

This clonotype came up a few times. The rearrangement links TRBV7-2 to TRBJ2-1; the D gene is possibly TRBD2 (5 bases). The V gene's germline CDR1 is SGHTA and CDR2 FQGNSA. V lost 7 bases and J lost 0, with 16 bases in between. This CDR3 contains 16 residues. The chain's CDR3 is CASTLRSASSYNEQFF. In DNA, the CDR3 is TGTGCCAGCACTCTCCGTAGCGCCAGCTCCTACAATGAGCAGTTCTTC.

This clonotype turned up a few times. The rearrangement joins TRBV6-6 to TRBJ1-1, with 9 bases matching TRBD1. V gave up 7 bases and J gave up 4 bases; unmatched junction bases: 7. This CDR3 has 14 residues. CDR1 is MNHNY, CDR2 SVGAGI, per germline (reference sequence). This CDR3 reads CASNLQGAGTEAFF. The CDR3 coding sequence is TGTGCCAGCAACCTACAGGGGGCTGGCACTGAAGCTTTCTTT.

V gene TRBV6-6 combines with J gene TRBJ2-1; D gene unclear. The V gene lost 2 bases and the J gene lost 6 bases, with 8 bases spanning the gap. CDR3 length equals 13 residues. Per the germline V gene, CDR1 is MNHNY and CDR2 is SVGAGI (reference sequence). In DNA, the CDR3 is TGTGCCAGCAGTTACAAGAGGTTCAATGAGCAGTTCTTC. Its protein is CASSYKRFNEQFF.

Only a few counts were recorded for this clonotype. The J gene is TRBJ1-2, the V gene TRBV15, with D maybe TRBD1 (6 bases). CDR1 and CDR2 from the germline V gene are LNHNV and YYDKDF (reference sequence). With 5 bases removed from V and 8 bases from J, the gap between germline ends came to 15 bases. The CDR3 runs to 13 residues. In nucleotides, the CDR3 is TGTGCCACCAGCCTAGGACAGCCGGCGGGCTACACCTTC. Translation: CATSLGQPAGYTF.

This clonotype was seen a few times. The chain combines TRBV12-3 or TRBV12-4 with TRBJ2-3; TRBD2 is a possible D gene (6 bases). V dropped 5 bases and J dropped 0 bases, with 15 bases sitting between them. The CDR3 has 16 residues. The CDR3 nucleotides read TGTGCCAGCAGTCCCCAATCTAGCGCTAGCACAGATACGCAGTATTTT. Amino acids: CASSPQSSASTDTQYF.

This sequence joins TRBV7-2 and TRBJ1-2, with a weak D call TRBD1 (6 bases). Trimming stripped 0 bases from V and 8 bases from J, with 10 bases between. The germline gives CDR1 SGHTA, CDR2 FQGNSA. The CDR3 runs 13 residues. The CDR3 reads CASSLAGGAGYTF. The CDR3 bases are TGTGCCAGCAGCTTAGCGGGGGGCGCCGGCTACACCTTC.

This clonotype was observed a handful of times. This chain joins TRBV11-3 and TRBJ1-1; D is possibly TRBD1 (6 bases). CDR3 length: 14 residues. Germline V gene data show CDR1 as SGHNT and CDR2 as YENEEA. With 1 base removed from V and 8 bases from J, the gap between germline ends came to 14 bases. CDR3 loop: CASSLGNREWEAFF. The CDR3 DNA reads TGTGCCAGCAGCTTAGGTAACAGGGAATGGGAAGCTTTCTTT.

This clonotype appeared many times. The rearrangement links TRBV12-3 or TRBV12-4 to TRBJ1-3; D gene ambiguous. V lost 6 bases and J 0 bases, leaving 18 bases between the germline ends. This CDR3 is built from 17 residues. This chain's CDR3 is CASSPQAKVPSGNTIYF. The CDR3 DNA follows: TGTGCCAGCAGCCCTCAAGCGAAGGTCCCCTCTGGAAACACCATATATTTT.

This clonotype came up once. The V gene is TRBV6-1, the J gene TRBJ1-1, with a possible D match to TRBD1 (5 bases). This CDR3 spans 13 amino acids. Per the germline V gene, CDR1 is MNHNS and CDR2 is SASEGT. The ends were cut back, 8 bases at V and 4 bases at J, with 14 bases in the middle. Written as DNA, the CDR3 is TGTGCCAGCGACGGGGGGTGGGGCACTGAAGCTTTCTTT. This translates into CASDGGWGTEAFF.

Only a few counts were recorded for this clonotype. This chain links TRBV24-1 with TRBJ2-3, with 9 bases lining up with TRBD2. Germline CDR1 is KGHDR and CDR2 is SFDVKD. The CDR3 contains 16 residues. Losses at the gene ends were 6 bases for V and 2 bases for J; bases not matched to a gene: 8. The CDR3 loop reads CATSPGAGGPTDTQYF. The CDR3 bases are TGTGCCACCAGTCCGGGAGCGGGAGGTCCCACAGATACGCAGTATTTT.

The genes are TRBV28 and TRBJ2-1; D might be TRBD2 (6 bases). The CDR3 contains 16 residues. The germline V gene has CDR1 MDHEN and CDR2 SYDVKM. V dropped 10 bases and J dropped 1 base, with 20 bases sitting between them. This CDR3 is CATFSRAGDSYNEQFF. CDR3 bases: TGTGCCACCTTTTCCCGAGCGGGCGATTCCTACAATGAGCAGTTCTTC.

Only a few counts were recorded for this clonotype. The V gene is TRBV12-3 or TRBV12-4, the J gene TRBJ1-3; no definite D call. Trimming stripped 4 bases from V and 0 bases from J, with 13 bases between. The CDR3 has 16 residues. CDR3 sequence reads: CASSSGYMSSGNTIYF. CDR3 nucleotides: TGTGCCAGCAGTTCAGGCTACATGAGCTCTGGAAACACCATATATTTT.

This clonotype was counted a few times. V and J are TRBV4-2 and TRBJ1-5; D is perhaps TRBD1 (5 bases). V lost 0 bases and J lost 4, with 13 bases in between. Germline CDR1 is LGHNA and CDR2 is YNFKEQ. This CDR3 is 16 amino acids long. The CDR3 nucleotides read TGTGCCAGCAGCCAAGATGGCGGGGCGGTAAATCAGCCCCAGCATTTT. Its translation is CASSQDGGAVNQPQHF.

There are a few counts of this clonotype. The chain has TRBV6-6 and TRBJ1-2, with 10 nucleotides matching TRBD1. Looked up from germline, CDR1 is MNHNY and CDR2 is SVGAGI (reference sequence). J lost 4 bases, V lost 7 bases, and 9 bases had no gene match. This CDR3 has 15 amino acids. The CDR3, as DNA: TGTGCCAGCACCTTACTCTGGACAGGGGGCTATGGCTACACCTTC. This translates into CASTLLWTGGYGYTF.

This clonotype was observed a handful of times. J is TRBJ1-2 and V is TRBV29-1; D not resolved. With 0 bases removed from V and 9 bases from J, the gap between germline ends came to 11 bases. The CDR3 is made up of 12 amino acids. CDR1 and CDR2 (germline): SQVTM, ANQGSEA. The CDR3 reads CSVEDLGGSYTF. DNA for the CDR3: TGCAGCGTTGAAGATTTGGGTGGTAGCTACACCTTC.

This clonotype was seen a handful of times. The rearrangement uses TRBV7-6 and TRBJ2-5; weak D call: TRBD1 (6 bases). Trimming shortened V by 5 bases and J by 1 base, and 11 bases separated the two germline ends. CDR1 and CDR2 from the germline V gene are SGHVS and FNYEAQ. This CDR3 is built from 14 residues. DNA for the CDR3: TGTGCCAGCAGCGTCACAGGGATCCAAGAGACCCAGTACTTC. It specifies CASSVTGIQETQYF.

The CDR3 sequence is CSARDLTAPGRGEQYF. The CDR3 DNA is TGCAGTGCTAGAGATCTAACGGCGCCGGGCCGTGGGGAGCAGTACTTC. V and J are TRBV20-1 and TRBJ2-7; D unclear. CDR1 is DFQATT and CDR2 is SNEGSKA in the germline V gene (reference sequence). The CDR3 extends over 16 amino acids. The V gene lost 0 bases and the J gene lost 7 bases, with 22 bases spanning the gap.

This clonotype showed up just a few times. This sequence joins TRBV7-3 and TRBJ1-2; 9 bases are a match to TRBD1. This CDR3 is 13 amino acids long. V lost 3 bases, J lost 8 bases, and 4 bases stayed unmatched. The germline V gene encodes CDR1 SGHTA and CDR2 FQGTGA. DNA of the CDR3: TGTGCCAGCAGCTTTTCGGGACAGGGCGGCTACACCTTC. Its protein is CASSFSGQGGYTF.

The rearrangement joins TRBV7-6 to TRBJ1-1; the D is unclear. Deletions cut 1 base from V and 4 bases from J, with 7 bases between. This CDR3 is 13 amino acids long. Per the germline V gene, CDR1 is SGHVS and CDR2 is FNYEAQ. The chain's CDR3 is CASSLVLATEAFF. Written as DNA, the CDR3 is TGTGCCAGCAGCTTAGTTTTGGCCACTGAAGCTTTCTTT.

This clonotype was detected only a few times. The J gene is TRBJ1-1, the V gene TRBV7-2; tentative D call: TRBD1 (5 bases). CDR3 length equals 15 residues. V shed 0 bases and J shed 3 bases, with 11 bases lying between them. Germline V gene lookup returns CDR1 SGHTA and CDR2 FQGNSA. In nucleotides, the CDR3 is TGTGCCAGCAGCTTAGCGGGGGGTAGTTACACTGAAGCTTTCTTT. Its protein product is CASSLAGGSYTEAFF.

This clonotype was detected ten times or more. This chain links TRBV4-2 with TRBJ2-3; perhaps TRBD1 as D (6 bases). Trimming pared 3 bases from V and 3 bases from J, leaving 7 bases between. Germline loops: CDR1 LGHNA, CDR2 YNFKEQ. The CDR3 has 13 residues. For the CDR3, the DNA is TGTGCCAGCAGCCAGAGGGGGACAGATACGCAGTATTTT. It encodes CASSQRGTDTQYF.

CDR3: CASSLEGETGQHF. The CDR3 coding sequence is TGCGCCAGCAGCTTGGAGGGGGAGACAGGCCAGCATTTT. The chain joins TRBV5-1 to TRBJ1-5; perhaps TRBD1 as D (6 bases). Germline CDR1 and CDR2: SGHRS and YFSETQ. The CDR3 runs 13 residues. V lost 0 bases and J lost 12, with 13 bases in between. Full variable domain (outside the CDR3, taken from reference TRBV5-1 and TRBJ1-5): KAGVTQTPRYLIKTRGQQVTLSCSPISGHRSVSWYQQTPGQGLQFLFEYFSETQRNKGNFPGRFSGRQFSNSRSEMNVSTLELGDSALYLCASSLEGETGQHFGDGTRLSIL.

Here the CDR3 reads CASSHISLLTGKNTEAFF. The CDR3 DNA follows: TGCGCCAGCAGCCACATCTCGCTGCTGACAGGGAAGAACACTGAAGCTTTCTTT. V gene TRBV4-1 combines with J gene TRBJ1-1, with TRBD1 matching over 7 bases. The germline V gene encodes CDR1 MGHRA and CDR2 YSYEKL. Germline trimming cut 3 bases from V and 1 base from J; bases unmatched to any gene: 14. The CDR3 totals 18 residues.

This clonotype was seen only a few times. The gene calls are TRBV2 and TRBJ1-5; unclear D gene. V lost 7 bases to trimming and J lost 0 bases, with 10 bases between them. Germline V gene lookup returns CDR1 SNHLY and CDR2 FYNNEI. CDR3 size: 14 residues. The CDR3 DNA reads TGTGCCAGCATGGTTTGGAATAGCAATCAGCCCCAGCATTTT. Translated: CASMVWNSNQPQHF.

Note on this clonotype: The final CDR3 position lacks the conserved phenylalanine or tryptophan, pointing to a likely read error. CDR3 nucleotides: TGTGCCAGCAGCTCTTACTACGAGCAGTACTTA. As protein: CASSSYYEQYL. This chain connects TRBV5-6 to TRBJ2-7; D unresolved. The ends were cut back, 3 bases at V and 3 bases at J, with 4 bases in the middle. The CDR3 runs 11 residues. The germline V gene has CDR1 SGHDT and CDR2 YYEEEE.

The CDR3 nucleotides are TGCAGTGCTAGCATCGGGGCCTCTAACACTGAAGCTTTCTTT. Translating gives CSASIGASNTEAFF. The chain has TRBV20-1 and TRBJ1-1; maybe TRBD1 (5 bases). V was cut by 3 bases and J by 2 bases, with 13 bases left in between. The germline gives CDR1 DFQATT, CDR2 SNEGSKA (reference sequence). This CDR3 is built from 14 residues.

This clonotype was counted between two and nine times. The chain couples TRBV5-1 to TRBJ2-3; 15 bases line up with TRBD2. J lost 5 bases, V lost 4 bases, and 2 bases had no gene match. The CDR3 length is 15 residues. Germline CDR1 and CDR2: SGHRS and YFSETQ. In DNA form, the CDR3 reads TGCGCCAGCAGCCGGGGACTAGCGGGAGGAGATACGCAGTATTTT. This gives the protein CASSRGLAGGDTQYF.